Below, one T cell receptor beta chain is given with its context. These data belong to a study of PD-L1 blockade in urothelial cancer. About the study: Intravenous atezolizumab, 1,200 mg every 3 weeks, was begun by patients around 2014. The patients had undergone anywhere from 0 to 3 prior chemotherapy regimens. The analyses of blood took place 3 weeks (second dose) and 6 weeks after treatment start.

Looked up from germline, CDR1 is LGHNA and CDR2 is YNFKEQ. The CDR3 extends over 17 amino acids. V was clipped by 4 bases and J by 2 bases; unmatched bases: 8. Generated by immunoSEQ multiplex PCR, the TCRdb table keeps only in-frame clones and is missing some. In the table there are roughly 41,000 clones, approximately 80% of which are singletons. Sequencing was performed on PBMCs, taken around atezolizumab (anti-PD-L1) treatment. The TCR was taken from a man between 60 and 70 years old with urothelial cancer. The chain carries TRBV4-2 and TRBJ2-2; TRBD1 agrees at 9 bases. The CDR3 loop reads CASSLQAGQGNTGELFF. The CDR3 bases are TGTGCCAGCAGCCTCCAGGCGGGACAGGGCAACACCGGGGAGCTGTTTTTT.